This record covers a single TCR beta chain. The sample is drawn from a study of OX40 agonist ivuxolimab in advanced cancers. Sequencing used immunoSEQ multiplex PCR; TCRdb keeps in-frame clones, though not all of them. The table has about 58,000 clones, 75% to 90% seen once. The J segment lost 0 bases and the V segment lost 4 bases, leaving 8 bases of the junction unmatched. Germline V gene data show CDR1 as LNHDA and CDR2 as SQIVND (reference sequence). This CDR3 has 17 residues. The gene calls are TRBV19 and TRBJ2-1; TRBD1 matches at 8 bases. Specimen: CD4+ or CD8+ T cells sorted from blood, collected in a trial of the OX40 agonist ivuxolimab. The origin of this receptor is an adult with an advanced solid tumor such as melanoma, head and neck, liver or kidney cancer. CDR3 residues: CASSKSQGGDSYNEQFF. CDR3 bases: TGTGCCAGTAGTAAATCACAGGGGGGAGACTCCTACAATGAGCAGTTCTTC.